The clone carrying this TCR beta chain occurred once. Its matching antigen is unknown. This sample was included in a study of radiotherapy plus CTLA-4 blockade in lung cancer. Study-level points and caveats: The study found tumor-derived TCR clones expanded in blood after radiotherapy plus ipilimumab.

Clones were read by immunoSEQ multiplex PCR, and TCRdb kept only the in-frame ones, dropping some. Here the sample spans 75,000 to 95,000 clones, about three quarters being singletons. CTLA-4 blockade with ipilimumab, together with focal radiation, was given to patients with chemo-refractory metastatic non-small-cell lung cancer. The receptor's source is a human donor with non-small cell lung cancer that progressed on radiotherapy plus ipilimumab. Sequences were derived from peripheral blood, sampled from a patient treated with radiotherapy plus ipilimumab.

This CDR3 is CASSLSVAGGTEAFF. The CDR3, as DNA: TGTGCCAGCAGTTTATCTGTGGCAGGGGGCACTGAAGCTTTCTTT. The chain couples TRBV28 to TRBJ1-1; 7 nucleotides line up with TRBD1. With V trimmed by 1 base and J by 4 bases, 6 bases remained unmatched. The germline V gene has CDR1 MDHEN and CDR2 SYDVKM. The CDR3 is made up of 15 amino acids.